This T cell receptor (beta chain) comes out of a study of CD8+ T cells in alopecia areata. Deletions cut 0 bases from V and 4 bases from J, with 4 bases between. This CDR3 comprises 12 residues. The germline V gene encodes CDR1 LNHNV and CDR2 YYDKDF (reference sequence). This sample's treatment: oral pan-JAK inhibitor, 5-10 mg twice daily. cDNA prepared by RNA extraction and subsequent reverse transcription served as the template for sequencing. Sequencing used immunoSEQ multiplex PCR; TCRdb keeps in-frame clones, though not all of them. The table includes a few hundred thousand clones, 66% detected once.

The sequence was obtained from a human donor with alopecia areata. V and J are TRBV15 and TRBJ2-7; D remains unclear. Material: CD4+ T cells sorted from blood, obtained at approximately week 44, from a patient treated with tofacitinib. CDR3 protein: CATSRDTYEQYF. The CDR3 DNA reads as TGTGCCACCAGCAGAGATACTTACGAGCAGTACTTC. Looking up the rest from reference TRBV15 and TRBJ2-7 gives the full variable domain: DAMVIQNPRYQVTQFGKPVTLSCSQTLNHNVMYWYQQKSSQAPKLLFHYYDKDFNNEADTPDNFQSRRPNTSFCFLDIRSPGLGDTAMYLCATSRDTYEQYFGPGTRLTVT.